This T cell receptor beta chain was profiled in a study of T cell clonality in common variable immunodeficiency. Study-wide points: Compared with controls, CVID subjects had fewer shared TCRbeta clones. CVID subjects showed higher TCRbeta clonality than healthy controls. Authors noted CVID clonality's cause needs subpopulation repertoire sequencing.

Donors gave roughly 4.5 to 9 ml heparinized peripheral whole blood. This clone was detected many times. Its antigen is unidentified. Read data end 3 residues before the CDR3 end; the end is taken from the germline J gene. This table comes from immunoSEQ multiplex PCR, and its TCRdb copy is limited to in-frame clones, with some not included. This sample carries about 50,000 clones and no singletons, and about 2% goes to the top ten. This CDR3 is 14 amino acids long. CDR1 is GTSNPN and CDR2 is SVGIG in the germline V gene (reference sequence). With V trimmed by 3 bases and J by 4 bases, 6 bases remained unmatched.

The sequenced sample was peripheral blood mononuclear cells. The TCR was taken from a person aged 18-69 years in good health. The chain recombines TRBV30 with TRBJ2-7; 10 nucleotides match TRBD1. CDR3 bases read: TGTGCCTGGAGCACGGGACAGGGGACTTACGAG. It codes for CAWSTGQGTYE. The whole CDR3 sequence is CAWSTGQGTYEQYF.